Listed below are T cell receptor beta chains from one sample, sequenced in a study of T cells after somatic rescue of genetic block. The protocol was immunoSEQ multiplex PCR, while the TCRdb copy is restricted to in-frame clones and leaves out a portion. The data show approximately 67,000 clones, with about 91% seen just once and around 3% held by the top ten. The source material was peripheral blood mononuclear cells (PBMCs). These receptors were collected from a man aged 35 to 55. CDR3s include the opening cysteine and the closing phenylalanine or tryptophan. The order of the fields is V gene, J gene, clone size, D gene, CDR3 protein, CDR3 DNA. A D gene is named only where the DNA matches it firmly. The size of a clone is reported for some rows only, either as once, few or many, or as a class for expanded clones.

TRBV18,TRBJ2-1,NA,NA,CASRAGGSNSYNEQFF,TGTGCCAGCCGGGCCGGCGGGTCTAACTCCTACAATGAGCAGTTCTTC
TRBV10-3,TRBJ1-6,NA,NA,CAISESEAGNSPLHF,TGTGCCATCAGTGAGTCGGAAGCTGGTAATTCACCCCTCCACTTT
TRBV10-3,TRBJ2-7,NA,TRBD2,CAISDRTSSYEQYF,TGTGCCATCAGTGATAGGACTAGTTCCTACGAGCAGTACTTC
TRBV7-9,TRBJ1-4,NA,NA,CASSTYFNEKLFF,TGTGCCAGCAGCACATATTTTAATGAAAAACTGTTTTTT
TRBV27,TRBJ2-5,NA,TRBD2,CASSQLAGRETQYF,TGTGCCAGCAGCCAACTAGCGGGAAGAGAGACCCAGTACTTC
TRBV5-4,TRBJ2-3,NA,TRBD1,CASSLARDRGSDTQYF,TGTGCCAGCAGCTTGGCCCGGGACAGGGGGAGCGATACGCAGTATTTT
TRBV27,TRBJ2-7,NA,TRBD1,CASSPMSGTGHYEQYF,TGTGCCAGCAGTCCTATGTCGGGGACAGGTCACTACGAGCAGTACTTC
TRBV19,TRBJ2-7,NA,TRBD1,CASSPRTGLYEQYF,TGTGCCAGTAGTCCACGGACAGGGCTCTACGAGCAGTACTTC
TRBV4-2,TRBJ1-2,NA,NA,CASSQERDARTYGYTF,TGTGCCAGCAGCCAAGAACGGGACGCCCGGACGTATGGCTACACCTTC
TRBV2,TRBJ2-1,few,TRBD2,CASSGGGLKEQFF,TGTGCCAGCAGTGGGGGGGGACTAAAGGAGCAGTTCTTC
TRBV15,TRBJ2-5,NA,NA,CATSRDVGEGETQYF,TGTGCCACCAGCAGAGATGTTGGGGAAGGGGAGACCCAGTACTTC
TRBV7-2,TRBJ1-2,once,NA,CASSLAAGVNYGYTF,TGTGCCAGCAGCTTAGCGGCAGGGGTAAACTATGGCTACACCTTC
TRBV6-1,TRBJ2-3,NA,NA,CASSEARQGPDTQYF,TGTGCCAGCAGTGAAGCGCGGCAGGGGCCAGATACGCAGTATTTT
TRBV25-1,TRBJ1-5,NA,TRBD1,CASGTANQPQHF,TGTGCCAGCGGGACAGCCAATCAGCCCCAGCATTTT
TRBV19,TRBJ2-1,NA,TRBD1,CASKGGPYNNEQFF,TGTGCCAGTAAAGGGGGCCCCTATAACAATGAGCAGTTCTTC
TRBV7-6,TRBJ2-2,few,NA,CASSLGGRVTGELFF,TGTGCCAGCAGCTTAGGTGGCAGGGTCACCGGGGAGCTGTTTTTT